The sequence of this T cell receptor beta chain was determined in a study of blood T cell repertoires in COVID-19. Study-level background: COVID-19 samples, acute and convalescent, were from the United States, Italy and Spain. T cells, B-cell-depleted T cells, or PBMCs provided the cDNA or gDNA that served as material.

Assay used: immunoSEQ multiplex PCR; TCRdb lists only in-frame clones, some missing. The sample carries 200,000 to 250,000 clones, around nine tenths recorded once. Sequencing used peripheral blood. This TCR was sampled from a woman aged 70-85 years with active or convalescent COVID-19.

CDR3 sequence: CASSVNEQDEQYF. The CDR3 nucleotides read TGTGCCAGCAGCGTAAATGAACAGGACGAGCAGTACTTC. The V gene is TRBV9, the J gene TRBJ2-7; maybe TRBD1 (5 bases). Germline CDR1 is SGDLS and CDR2 is YYNGEE. V lost 1 base and J 5 bases, leaving 10 bases between the germline ends. The CDR3 is made up of 13 amino acids.